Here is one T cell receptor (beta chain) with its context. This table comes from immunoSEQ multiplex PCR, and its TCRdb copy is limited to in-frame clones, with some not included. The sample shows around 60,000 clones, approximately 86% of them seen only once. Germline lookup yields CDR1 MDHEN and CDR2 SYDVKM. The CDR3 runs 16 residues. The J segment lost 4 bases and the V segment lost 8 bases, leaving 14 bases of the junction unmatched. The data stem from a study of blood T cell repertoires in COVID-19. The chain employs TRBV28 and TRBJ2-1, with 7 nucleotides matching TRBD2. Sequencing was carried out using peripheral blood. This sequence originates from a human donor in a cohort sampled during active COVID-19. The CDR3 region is CASFGGRARLYNEQFF. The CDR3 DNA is TGTGCCAGCTTCGGGGGGAGGGCCCGACTATACAATGAGCAGTTCTTC.